This TCR beta chain was identified during a study of glioma-infiltrating T cells. TCR alpha and beta CDR3 regions were amplified from RNA using iRepertoire nested multiplex PCR. TCRdb used MiXCR to reprocess the multiplex PCR reads, holding one entry per CDR3 protein. This table holds 300,000 to 400,000 distinct CDR3 sequences, about two fifths found once. The V gene end was trimmed by 6 bases and the J gene end by 9 bases; junction bases not matched to a gene: 9. The CDR3 runs 14 residues. Germline CDR1 and CDR2: MNHEY and SVGAGI. This rearrangement joins TRBV6-5 to TRBJ2-5; 11 nucleotides agree with TRBD2. The specimen was glioma tissue, nonneoplastic brain tissue, or PBMCs (not recorded which). This receptor was identified in a human donor with low-grade glioma or glioblastoma, undergoing nonglioma brain surgery, or in good health (not recorded which). CDR3 in DNA: TGTGCCAGCAGCAAACTAGCGGGAGTTCATGCCCAGTACTTC. It codes for CASSKLAGVHAQYF.